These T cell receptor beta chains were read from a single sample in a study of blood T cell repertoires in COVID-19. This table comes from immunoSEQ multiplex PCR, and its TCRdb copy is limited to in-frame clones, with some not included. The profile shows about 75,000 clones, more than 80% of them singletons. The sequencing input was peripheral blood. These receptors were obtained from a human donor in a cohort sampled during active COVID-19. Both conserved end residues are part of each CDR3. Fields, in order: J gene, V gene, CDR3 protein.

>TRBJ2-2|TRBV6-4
CASSVTGTGELFF
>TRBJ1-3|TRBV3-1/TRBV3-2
CASSPGGAGTGNTIYF
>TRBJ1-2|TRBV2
CASSEATANYGYTF
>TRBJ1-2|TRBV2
CASGRDRGDYTF
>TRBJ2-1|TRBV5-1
CASSRTGIGSYNEQFF
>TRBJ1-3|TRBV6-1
CASSEQAGRHGNTIYF
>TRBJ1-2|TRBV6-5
CASSYSQGVDGYTF
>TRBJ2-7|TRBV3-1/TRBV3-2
CASSPSYEQYF
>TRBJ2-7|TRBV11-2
CASSLHWAEQYF
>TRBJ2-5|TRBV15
CATSRDLLGLAGGQETQYF
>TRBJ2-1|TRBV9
CASSLEGSSYNEQFF
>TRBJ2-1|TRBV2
CASSGQVEQFF
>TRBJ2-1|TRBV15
CATSSVYNEQFF
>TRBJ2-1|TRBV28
CASSSPPGGWHNEQFF
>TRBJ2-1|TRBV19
CASSPWTSGGRNEQFF
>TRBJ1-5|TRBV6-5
CASSSPGQGNQPQHF
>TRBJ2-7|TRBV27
CASRRTGGSSYEQYF
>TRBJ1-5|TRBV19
CASSMEGRQPQHF
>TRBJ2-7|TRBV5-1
CASARDPGGNEQYF
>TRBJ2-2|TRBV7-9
CASSPVRGKDTGELFF
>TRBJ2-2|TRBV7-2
CASAEGGVGTGELFF
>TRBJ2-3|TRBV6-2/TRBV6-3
CASSRTGSPDTQYF